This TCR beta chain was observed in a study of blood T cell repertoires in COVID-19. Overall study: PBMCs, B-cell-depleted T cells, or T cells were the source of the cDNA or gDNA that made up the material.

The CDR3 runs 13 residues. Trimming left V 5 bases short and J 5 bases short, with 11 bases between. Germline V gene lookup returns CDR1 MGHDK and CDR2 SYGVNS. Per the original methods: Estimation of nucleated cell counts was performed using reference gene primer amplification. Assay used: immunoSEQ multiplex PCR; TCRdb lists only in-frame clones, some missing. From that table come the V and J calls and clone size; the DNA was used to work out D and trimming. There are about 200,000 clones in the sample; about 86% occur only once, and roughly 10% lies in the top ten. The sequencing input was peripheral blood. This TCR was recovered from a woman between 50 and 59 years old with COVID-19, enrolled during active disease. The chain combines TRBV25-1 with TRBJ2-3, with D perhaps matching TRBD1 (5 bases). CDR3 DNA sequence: TGTGCCAGCAGTTCAGGGTCGAGAGATACGCAGTATTTT. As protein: CASSSGSRDTQYF.